This T cell receptor (beta chain) is from a study of metastatic and nonmetastatic thyroid tumors. Regarding the study as a whole: A significant increase in TCR beta diversity was reportedly seen in malignant thyroid tumors relative to benign nodules, in blood and tumor.

This clone came up a few times. Its antigen remains unidentified. Thyroid surgery took place with no prior treatment in any patient. V lost 7 bases and J lost 5, with 15 bases in between. This CDR3 region has 13 residues. The germline V gene encodes CDR1 MNHNS and CDR2 SASEGT. TCRdb redid the clone calls on the PCR reads using MiXCR. The table has roughly 32,000 clones, roughly 18% seen once. The receptor comes from a female donor with papillary thyroid cancer or a benign thyroid nodule (not recorded which). Some clones in this sample may be carry-over from other donors' samples. Input material: blood. The chain uses TRBV6-1 and TRBJ2-7; D tentatively reads TRBD1 or TRBD2 (6 bases each). CDR3 sequence (DNA): TGTGCCAGCACCGGGTCGGGGGCCAACGAGCAGTACTTC. This gives the protein CASTGSGANEQYF.